The T cell receptor (beta chain) under discussion was sequenced for a study of Graves' ophthalmopathy and Graves' hyperthyroidism. This CDR3 comprises 15 residues. V was clipped by 5 bases and J by 0 bases, with 10 bases between them. Clinical symptoms, serum thyroxine, TRAb, thyroid ultrasound and orbital computed tomography formed the basis of diagnosis. Amplification of the TCR beta CDR3 regions used RNA transcripts (as template). The library came from an HTBI-primed first-round RT-PCR and a second-round multiplex PCR. TCRdb re-analysed the multiplex PCR reads in MiXCR, keeping a single row per CDR3 protein. Among about 700,000 distinct CDR3 sequences listed, approximately 39% were seen once.

The V call is TRBV12-3 or TRBV12-4, the J call TRBJ1-4; D unresolved. The clonotype comes from an adult man with Graves' ophthalmopathy. Sequencing used peripheral blood. CDR3 DNA sequence: TGTGCCAGCAGTCGAATCCAGACAACTAATGAAAAACTGTTTTTT. It specifies CASSRIQTTNEKLFF.